The clone carrying this T cell receptor (beta chain) was picked up one time. The data stem from a study of control samples from healthy donors and cancer patients. CDR1 and CDR2 from the germline V gene are SGHTA and FQGNSA. J lost 4 bases, V lost 1 base, and 4 bases had no gene match. CDR3 length: 15 amino acids. Assay: immunoSEQ multiplex PCR; the TCRdb copy retains only in-frame clones and omits some. The sample lists about 70,000 clones; 94% were seen once. The TCR sequence derives from a woman in her twenties or thirties in good health. V is TRBV7-2 and J is TRBJ1-2, with 9 bases lining up with TRBD1. Material: blood. CDR3 nucleotides: TGTGCCAGCAGCTTAGGACAGGGGGGGACCTATGGCTACACCTTC. Its translation: CASSLGQGGTYGYTF. Based on the CDR3 plus reference TRBV7-2 and TRBJ1-2, the full variable domain is GAGVSQSPSNKVTEKGKDVELRCDPISGHTALYWYRQSLGQGLEFLIYFQGNSAPDKSGLPSDRFSAERTGGSVSTLTIQRTQQEDSAVYLCASSLGQGGTYGYTFGSGTRLTVV.